Presented here are 9 T cell receptor beta chains from one specimen sequenced in a study of blood T cell repertoires in COVID-19. The assay was immunoSEQ multiplex PCR, and TCRdb's table has in-frame clones only and misses some. The table lists 250,000 to 400,000 clones, around 87% of them singletons. The specimen was peripheral blood. The source is a man aged 50 to 59 with active or convalescent COVID-19.

The chain joins TRBV7-8 to TRBJ2-5, with TRBD1 as a possible D gene (5 bases). The ends were cut back, 5 bases at V and 2 bases at J, with 6 bases in the middle. The CDR3 consists of 12 residues. In germline, CDR1 is SGHVS, CDR2 FQNEAQ. The CDR3 DNA is TGTGCCAGCAGCCGACAGCAAGAGACCCAGTACTTC. Protein sequence: CASSRQQETQYF.

The chain has TRBV5-6 and TRBJ1-2; 7 nucleotides align to TRBD1. This CDR3 has 16 amino acids. Germline V lookup: CDR1 SGHDT, CDR2 YYEEEE. The J segment lost 5 bases and the V segment lost 6 bases, leaving 16 bases of the junction unmatched. The CDR3 here is CASTRAGWGQSYGYTF. DNA for the CDR3: TGTGCCAGCACCCGGGCGGGGTGGGGACAGTCTTATGGCTACACCTTC.

This sequence joins TRBV3-1 (or the pseudogene TRBV3-2) and TRBJ1-5; TRBD1 aligns across 7 bases. In germline, CDR1 is LGHDT, CDR2 YNNKEL (reference sequence). V was clipped by 5 bases and J by 6 bases; unmatched bases: 7. The CDR3 has 14 residues. The CDR3 nucleotides are TGTGCCAGCAGCGATTCTACAGGGGTTCAGCCCCAGCATTTT. Translated: CASSDSTGVQPQHF.

The V call is TRBV7-2, the J call TRBJ2-3; D unclear. The CDR3 loop spans 13 amino acids. Germline loops: CDR1 SGHTA, CDR2 FQGNSA. The V end was cut by 7 bases, the J end by 5 bases, with 13 bases between. The CDR3 bases are TGTGCCAGCACCTCGATGAGAAGAGATACGCAGTATTTT. Translated, it gives CASTSMRRDTQYF.

This clone was seen just once. The rearrangement uses TRBV14 and TRBJ1-5, with D perhaps TRBD1 (5 bases). In germline, CDR1 is SGHDN, CDR2 FVKESK. The CDR3 runs 17 residues. V lost 0 bases and J lost 0, with 12 bases in between. CDR3: CASSQETGPDSNQPQHF. CDR3 DNA: TGTGCCAGCAGCCAAGAAACAGGCCCCGATAGCAATCAGCCCCAGCATTTT.

This clone was seen a handful of times. The chain carries TRBV10-1 and TRBJ2-7; 7 positions match TRBD1. Germline CDR1 WNHNN, CDR2 SYGVQD (reference sequence). The junction had 6 bases not matched to a gene; V was cut back by 5 bases and J by 2 bases. The CDR3 runs to 14 residues. CDR3 nucleotide sequence: TGCGCCAGCAGTCCAGGGGGTAACACCTACGAGCAGTACTTC. It codes for CASSPGGNTYEQYF.

This sequence joins TRBV21-1 and TRBJ2-1; no DNA check was done on the table's D call, TRBD2. TRBV21-1 is shown as a pseudogene. The CDR3 runs 17 residues. This CDR3 reads CASSKKQAGKLCNEQFF. The CDR3, as DNA: TGTGCCAGCAGCAAAAAACAAGCGGGAAAGTTATGCAATGAGCAGTTCTTC.

This chain connects TRBV6-1 to TRBJ1-4, with unresolved D. Germline V gene lookup returns CDR1 MNHNS and CDR2 SASEGT. This CDR3 is built from 14 residues. The V end was cut by 5 bases, the J end by 6 bases, with 13 bases between. This CDR3 reads CASSWQRVHEKLFF. CDR3 bases: TGTGCCAGCAGTTGGCAGAGGGTTCATGAAAAACTGTTTTTT.

This clone has a single count. The chain couples TRBV6-5 to TRBJ2-5; 8 bases line up with TRBD1. Germline V gene lookup returns CDR1 MNHEY and CDR2 SVGAGI. J gave up 5 bases and V 6 bases, and 5 bases lay outside the gene matches. This CDR3 spans 13 amino acids. The CDR3 bases are TGTGCCAGCAGGAGGACAGGGTCCGAGACCCAGTACTTC. Its protein is CASRRTGSETQYF.